The present entry profiles one TCR beta chain with its context. Its target is not known. This CDR3 is built from 19 residues. V was pared by 0 bases and J by 1 base, with 10 bases of the junction left unmatched. In germline, CDR1 is SGHTA, CDR2 FQGNSA. The sample originates from a study of T cells in Graves' hyperthyroidism and ophthalmopathy. Overall study: At the time of initial diagnosis and before any treatment, peripheral blood was collected. General study points: Most clonotypes expanded in the thyroid (above 0.001) were also present in blood.

From RNA transcripts, TCR beta CDR3 regions were amplified. HTBI primers drove first-round RT-PCR of the TCR CDR3. TCRdb fed the multiplex PCR reads into MiXCR, producing one record per CDR3 protein. The profile shows a few hundred thousand distinct CDR3 sequences, 15% to 20% of them singletons. The sequencing sample was made of blood. This TCR came from a woman in her thirties or forties with Graves' ophthalmopathy. V usage is TRBV7-2 and J usage is TRBJ1-1; 11 nucleotides align to TRBD1. For the CDR3, the DNA is TGTGCCAGCAGCTTAGCCACAGGAGGACAGGGGGCTTGGAACACTGAAGCTTTCTTT. This translates into CASSLATGGQGAWNTEAFF. The entire variable domain, with the rest obtained from reference TRBV7-2 and TRBJ1-1, is as follows: GAGVSQSPSNKVTEKGKDVELRCDPISGHTALYWYRQSLGQGLEFLIYFQGNSAPDKSGLPSDRFSAERTGGSVSTLTIQRTQQEDSAVYLCASSLATGGQGAWNTEAFFGQGTRLTVV.